This T cell receptor beta chain comes out of a study of shared clonotypes between healthy human individuals. On the study more broadly: Each donor had three CD4 naive, three CD4 memory, two CD8 naive and one CD8 memory plate.

About this clone: What it binds is not known.

Study-wide findings and caveats: Naive subsets usually exceeded memory subsets in estimated richness.

Clones were read by immunoSEQ multiplex PCR, and TCRdb kept only the in-frame ones, dropping some. This sample has under 2.5 million clones, with about nine tenths found just once. V lost 0 bases and J 4 bases, leaving 13 bases between the germline ends. Germline lookup yields CDR1 SGHRS and CDR2 YFSETQ. CDR3 size: 15 residues. This clonotype was sampled from a man younger than 30 in good health. Some clones in this sample may be carry-over from other donors' samples. Input material: naive CD4+ T cells from PBMCs. This sample's subset: CD45RA+ positively selected. The rearrangement joins TRBV5-1 to TRBJ1-2; D may be TRBD1 (5 bases). This CDR3 reads CASSLVRGPGYGYTF. CDR3 DNA: TGCGCCAGCAGCTTGGTGAGGGGACCTGGCTATGGCTACACCTTC.